This T cell receptor (beta chain) was recorded in a study of blood T cell repertoires in COVID-19. Background on the study: Sites across the United States, Italy and Spain contributed samples from acute and convalescent COVID-19. From T cells, B-cell-depleted T cells, or PBMCs came the material, which was cDNA or gDNA.

This clone showed up just a few times. As processed by the authors: The assay estimated nucleated cells by amplifying reference gene primers. Measured with immunoSEQ multiplex PCR; TCRdb has only the in-frame clones, and not every one. V and J calls and clone size come straight from that table; D and trimming were deduced from the DNA. Seen here are about 150,000 clones, approximately 86% observed once, and the top ten hold about 4.6%. The CDR3 consists of 18 residues. V was pared by 5 bases and J by 0 bases, with 15 bases of the junction left unmatched. The germline CDR1 and CDR2 sequences are LGHNT and FRNRAP.

Sequencing was carried out using peripheral blood. V and J are TRBV12-5 and TRBJ1-1; 7 bases match TRBD1. The sequence came from a woman in her sixties with active or convalescent COVID-19. CDR3: CASGQHPKGQIMNTEAFF. The CDR3 nucleotides read TGTGCTAGTGGTCAACACCCCAAGGGACAGATCATGAACACTGAAGCTTTCTTT.